A selection of T cell receptor beta chains follows, all from one sample in a study of blood T cell repertoires in COVID-19. TCRdb keeps only in-frame clones here, not all; method: immunoSEQ multiplex PCR. The table lists 250,000 or so clones, about four fifths of them singletons. The source material was peripheral blood. All receptors come from a man at least 80 years old with acute or convalescent COVID-19. The CDR3 runs from the conserved cysteine through the conserved F or W. The D gene is left open where the match is weak.

J gene | D gene | V gene | CDR3 protein
TRBJ1-1 | - | TRBV12-5 | CASGWTAGNTEAFF
TRBJ1-2 | TRBD1 | TRBV24-1 | CATSDWTGNGYTF
TRBJ2-5 | TRBD2 | TRBV5-5 | CASSSFTSGSETQYF
TRBJ2-7 | - | TRBV6-6 | CASSPQGGPYEQYF
TRBJ1-5 | - | TRBV28 | CASSFNRGDQPQHF
TRBJ1-6 | TRBD1 | TRBV7-8 | CASSLRQGRGFYNSPLHF
TRBJ1-6 | - | TRBV28 | CASKDAGFGNSPLHF
TRBJ1-1 | - | TRBV6-5 | CASGTRGPFF
TRBJ2-2 | TRBD1 | TRBV3-1/TRBV3-2 | CASSPPGQGVSGELFF
TRBJ1-5 | TRBD1 | TRBV7-9 | CASSLPGQRKRDNNQPQHF
TRBJ2-7 | - | TRBV12-3/TRBV12-4 | CASSRTAYEQYF
TRBJ2-2 | TRBD2 | TRBV6-2/TRBV6-3 | CASSSPGGGPGELFF
TRBJ2-7 | - | TRBV19 | CASSTRSMGGGIEEQYF
TRBJ1-3 | - | TRBV28 | CASSPRYSGNTIYF
TRBJ2-7 | TRBD1 | TRBV29-1 | CSVAFGQGSSYEQYF
TRBJ2-1 | - | TRBV24-1 | CATQAGGTLNEQFF
TRBJ2-1 | - | TRBV14 | CASSHWREQQFF
TRBJ1-1 | - | TRBV12-3/TRBV12-4 | CASSRAPLAFF
TRBJ2-5 | - | TRBV24-1 | CATSDLGQGRETQYF
TRBJ2-7 | - | TRBV3-1/TRBV3-2 | CASRSARDLYEQYF
TRBJ2-2 | - | TRBV2 | CASSRRTGELFF
TRBJ1-3 | - | TRBV3-1/TRBV3-2 | CASSQIPGTSGNTIYF
TRBJ2-1 | - | TRBV18 | CASSVWGWAEQFF
TRBJ1-1 | TRBD1 | TRBV28 | CASSFSQGARNTEAFF
TRBJ2-6 | TRBD1 | TRBV19 | CASSRQGAGGANVLTF
TRBJ2-1 | TRBD2 | TRBV10-3 | CAISELAGRFEQFF
TRBJ1-2 | - | TRBV12-3/TRBV12-4 | CASSYRQSYGYTF
TRBJ2-1 | - | TRBV19 | CASSTDRSSYNEQFF
TRBJ2-2 | TRBD2 | TRBV7-3 | CASSLTGSGGNTGELFF
TRBJ2-1 | TRBD2 | TRBV7-2 | CASSLGGGDEQFF
TRBJ2-1 | - | TRBV6-1 | CASSETRGSYNEQFF
TRBJ2-1 | TRBD2 | TRBV5-1 | CASSLGRGDFNNEQFF
TRBJ1-1 | - | TRBV7-8 | CASSSHAVNTEAFF
TRBJ2-1 | - | TRBV6-6 | CASLPGLTTGEQFF
TRBJ2-7 | TRBD1 | TRBV28 | CASGTGRREQYF
TRBJ2-1 | - | TRBV7-9 | CASSLDRGQFF
TRBJ1-1 | TRBD1 | TRBV19 | CASSPGQGGNTEAFF
TRBJ2-7 | - | TRBV6-5 | CASNPNRARNYEQYF
TRBJ2-1 | - | TRBV4-2 | CASSQDATTPGLYEDNEQFF
TRBJ2-5 | TRBD2 | TRBV24-1 | CATSDWTSGYQETQYF
TRBJ1-4 | - | TRBV18 | CASSPVRSVGNEKLFF
TRBJ1-1 | - | TRBV2 | CASSEGGQGNTEAFF
TRBJ2-2 | TRBD2 | TRBV6-6 | CASSRGLAGKSAGELFF
TRBJ1-5 | - | TRBV28 | CASSLPTGQGGQPQHF
TRBJ1-5 | - | TRBV28 | CASSPRYRATGHQPQHF
TRBJ1-4 | - | TRBV6-5 | CASSYAGRSNEKLFF
TRBJ1-6 | TRBD1 | TRBV4-1 | CASSQVGQYNSPLHF
TRBJ1-1 | - | TRBV28 | CASSLRGVNTEAFF
TRBJ2-3 | TRBD2 | TRBV6-2/TRBV6-3 | CASSYSKLAGGQSDTQYF
TRBJ1-1 | TRBD1 | TRBV7-9 | CASSLDPGQVLAEAFF
TRBJ2-7 | TRBD1 | TRBV27 | CASSLSRGSYEQYF
TRBJ2-3 | TRBD1 | TRBV15 | CATSILTGVTDTQYF
TRBJ1-4 | - | TRBV30 | CAWSRQEAEKLFF
TRBJ1-1 | - | TRBV5-4 | CASSLMRDTEAFF
TRBJ2-1 | TRBD1 | TRBV4-2 | CASSQVRTGGSSYNEQFF
TRBJ1-4 | TRBD1 | TRBV11-1 | CASSLRTGLNEKLFF
TRBJ2-1 | - | TRBV11-3 | CASSTRGGFAYNEQFF
TRBJ2-7 | - | TRBV7-9 | CASSPMRGGRGFYEQYF